Described below is a single T cell receptor beta chain sequence and its context. V was pared by 4 bases and J by 5 bases, with 13 bases of the junction left unmatched. CDR3 size: 17 residues. This sample was included in a study of blood T cell repertoires in COVID-19. Some clones are missing from TCRdb's copy, which holds only in-frame ones; the method was immunoSEQ multiplex PCR. Of hundreds of thousands of clones listed, 85% are singletons. This receptor was obtained from a woman aged 45-65 years who had recovered from COVID-19. The chain joins TRBV23-1 to TRBJ2-1, with 8 nucleotides matching TRBD1. TRBV23-1 belongs to the ORF category, with a function that is uncertain. Sequencing used PBMCs or T cells enriched from blood (not recorded which). The CDR3 coding sequence is TGCGCCAGCAGTCCAGGAGGGTACAGGGGGTTCAACAATGAGCAGTTCTTC. It encodes CASSPGGYRGFNNEQFF.